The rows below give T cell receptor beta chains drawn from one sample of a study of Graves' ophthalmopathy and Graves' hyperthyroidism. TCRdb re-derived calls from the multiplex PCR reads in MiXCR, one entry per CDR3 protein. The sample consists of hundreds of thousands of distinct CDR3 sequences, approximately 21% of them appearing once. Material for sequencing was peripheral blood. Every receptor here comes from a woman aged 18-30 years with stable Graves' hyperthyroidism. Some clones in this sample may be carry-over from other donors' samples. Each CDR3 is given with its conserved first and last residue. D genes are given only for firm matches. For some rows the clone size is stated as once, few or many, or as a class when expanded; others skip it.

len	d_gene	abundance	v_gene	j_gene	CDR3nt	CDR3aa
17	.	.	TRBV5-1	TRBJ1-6	TGCGCCAGCAGCTTGGCCGGAGGGCTCGCCTATAATTCACCCCTCCACTTT	CASSLAGGLAYNSPLHF
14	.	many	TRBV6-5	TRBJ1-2	TGTGCCAGCAGTTACTCCAGGACAATCTATGGCTACACCTTC	CASSYSRTIYGYTF
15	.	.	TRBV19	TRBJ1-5	TGTGCCAGTAGTGACCGCCTCGGGGGCTTCCAGCCCCAGCATTTT	CASSDRLGGFQPQHF
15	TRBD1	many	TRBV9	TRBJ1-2	TGTGCCAGCAGCGTAGATCCTCAGGGGGACTATGGCTACACCTTC	CASSVDPQGDYGYTF
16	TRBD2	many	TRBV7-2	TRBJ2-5	TGTGCCAGCAGCACGGTAGCGGGGGGAACCCAAGAGACCCAGTACTTC	CASSTVAGGTQETQYF
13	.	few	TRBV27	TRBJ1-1	TGTGCCAGCAGTTTGGCCGGGTGGCCTGAAGCTTTCTTT	CASSLAGWPEAFF
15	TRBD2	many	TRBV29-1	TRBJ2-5	TGCAGCGTTCCCAACCCTTCTAGCGGGGGAGAGACCCAGTACTTC	CSVPNPSSGGETQYF
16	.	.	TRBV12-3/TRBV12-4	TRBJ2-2	TGTGCCAGCAGTTTATTAGGGGGTATGAACACCGGGGAGCTGTTTTTT	CASSLLGGMNTGELFF
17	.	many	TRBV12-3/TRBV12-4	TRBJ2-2	TGTGCCAGCAGTTTAGTGGGCGGTTCGGGAAGTCGAGGGGAGCTGTTTTTT	CASSLVGGSGSRGELFF
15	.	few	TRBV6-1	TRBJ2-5	TGTGCCAGCATAGTCCAACCGATGACTCAAGAGACCCAGTACTTC	CASIVQPMTQETQYF
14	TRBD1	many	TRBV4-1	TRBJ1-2	TGCGCCAGCAGCCAAGTCAGGGGGGAGGACGGCTACACCTTC	CASSQVRGEDGYTF
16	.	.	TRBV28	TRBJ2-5	TGTGCCAGCAGTCTGACTCCGGGACGGTACCAAGAGACCCAGTACTTC	CASSLTPGRYQETQYF
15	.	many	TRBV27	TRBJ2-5	TGTGCCAGCAGTTTATCGGCCTCCTCTGGCGGGACCCAGTACTTC	CASSLSASSGGTQYF
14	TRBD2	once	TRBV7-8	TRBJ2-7	TGTGCCAGCAACCTAGTGACTAGCGGGGTCGAGCAGTACTTC	CASNLVTSGVEQYF
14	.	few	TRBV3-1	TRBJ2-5	TGTGCCAGCAGCCAAGCTTTCGGGAAAGAGACCCAGTACTTC	CASSQAFGKETQYF
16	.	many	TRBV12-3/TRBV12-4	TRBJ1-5	TGTGCCAGCAGCCCTGACGGACCACATAGCAATCAGCCCCAGCATTTT	CASSPDGPHSNQPQHF
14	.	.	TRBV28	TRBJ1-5	TGTGCCAGCAAGGGACGGGACAGCAATCAGCCCCAGCATTTT	CASKGRDSNQPQHF
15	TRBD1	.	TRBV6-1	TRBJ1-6	TGTGCCAGCACCCAAGAGGGGACAGCCGGATCACCCCTCCACTTT	CASTQEGTAGSPLHF
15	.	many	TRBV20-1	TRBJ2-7	TGCAGTGCTGGGCCCTCCGGGACCAACTCCTACGAGCAGTACTTC	CSAGPSGTNSYEQYF
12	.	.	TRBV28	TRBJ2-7	TGTGCCAGCAGTTTGGTAGGATACGGGCAGTACTTC	CASSLVGYGQYF
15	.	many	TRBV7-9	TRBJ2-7	TGTGCCAGCAGCTTAAGTACATCCAAGGTCTACGAGCAGTACTTC	CASSLSTSKVYEQYF
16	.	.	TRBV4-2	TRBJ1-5	TGTGCCAGCAGCCAAGATCGGCAGAATAGCAATCAGCCCCAGCATTTT	CASSQDRQNSNQPQHF
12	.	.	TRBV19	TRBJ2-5	TGTGCCAGTAGTATAAATAGAGAGACCCAGTACTTC	CASSINRETQYF
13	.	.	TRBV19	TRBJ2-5	TGTGCCAGTAGTATAGGACGAGGGGAGACCCAGTACTTC	CASSIGRGETQYF
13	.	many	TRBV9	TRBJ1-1	TGTGCCAGCAGTCAAGCAATGGATGCTGAAGCTTTCTTT	CASSQAMDAEAFF
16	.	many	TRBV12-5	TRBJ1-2	TGTGCTAGTGGTTTTTCCCAACGAGGCATTATCTATGGCTACACCTTC	CASGFSQRGIIYGYTF
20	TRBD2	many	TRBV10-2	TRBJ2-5	TGCGCCAGCAGTGAGATTTTTGTTCTAGCGGGGGGAGGGGGCCAAGAGACCCAGTACTTC	CASSEIFVLAGGGGQETQYF
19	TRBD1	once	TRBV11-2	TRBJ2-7	TGTGCCAGCAGCTTTAGACAGGGCACTACGCGAGGGTTCCCCTACGAGCAGTACTTC	CASSFRQGTTRGFPYEQYF
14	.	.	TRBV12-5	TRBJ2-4	TGTGCTAGTGGTTGGCCGGAAGAGGGAGGCATTCAGTACTTC	CASGWPEEGGIQYF
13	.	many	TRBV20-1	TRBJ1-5	TGCAGTGCTAGCCAGGGTGGCGACCAGCCCCAGCATTTT	CSASQGGDQPQHF
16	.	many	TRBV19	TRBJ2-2	TGTGCCAGTAGTTCCAGACTCGAGCGAGTGGCCGGGGAGCTGTTTTTT	CASSSRLERVAGELFF
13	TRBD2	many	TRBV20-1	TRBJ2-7	TGCAGTGCTCCCCGGGGGGTTTTCGACGAGCAGTACTTC	CSAPRGVFDEQYF
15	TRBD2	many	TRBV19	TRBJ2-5	TGTGCCAGTAGTATAAGACTAGCGGGAGTGGAGACCCAGTACTTC	CASSIRLAGVETQYF
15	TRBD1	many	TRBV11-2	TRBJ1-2	TGTGCCAGCAGCTTAAATCAGGGGGCCGGCTATGGCTACACCTTC	CASSLNQGAGYGYTF